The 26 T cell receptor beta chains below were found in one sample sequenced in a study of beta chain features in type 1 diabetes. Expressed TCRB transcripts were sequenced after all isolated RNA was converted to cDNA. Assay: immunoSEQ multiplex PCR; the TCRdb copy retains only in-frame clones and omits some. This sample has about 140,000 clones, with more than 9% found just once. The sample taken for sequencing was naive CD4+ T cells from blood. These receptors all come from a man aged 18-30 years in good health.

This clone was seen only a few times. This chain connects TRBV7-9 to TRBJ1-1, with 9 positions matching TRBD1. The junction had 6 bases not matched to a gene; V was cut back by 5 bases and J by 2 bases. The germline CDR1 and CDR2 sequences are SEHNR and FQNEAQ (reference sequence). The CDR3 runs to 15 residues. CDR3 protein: CASSALTGGNTEAFF. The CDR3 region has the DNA TGTGCCAGCAGCGCCCTGACAGGGGGAAACACTGAAGCTTTCTTT.

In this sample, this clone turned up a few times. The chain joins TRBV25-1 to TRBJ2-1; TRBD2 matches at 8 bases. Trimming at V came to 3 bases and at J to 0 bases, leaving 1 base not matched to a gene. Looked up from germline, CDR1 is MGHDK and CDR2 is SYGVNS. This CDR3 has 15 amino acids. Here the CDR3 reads CASSESGSSYNEQFF. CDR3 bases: TGTGCCAGCAGTGAGAGCGGGAGCTCCTACAATGAGCAGTTCTTC.

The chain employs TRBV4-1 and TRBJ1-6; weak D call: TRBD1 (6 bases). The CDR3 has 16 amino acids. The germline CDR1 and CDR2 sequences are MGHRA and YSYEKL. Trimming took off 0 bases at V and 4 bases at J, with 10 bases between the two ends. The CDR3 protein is CASSQERGGYNSPLHF. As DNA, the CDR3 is TGCGCCAGCAGCCAAGAAAGGGGGGGGTATAATTCACCCCTCCACTTT.

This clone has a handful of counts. The CDR3: CASSRDRGADTQYF. The CDR3 DNA reads TGTGCCAGCAGCCGGGACAGGGGCGCAGATACGCAGTATTTT. The chain recombines TRBV7-3 with TRBJ2-3, with 10 bases matching TRBD1. The V gene's germline CDR1 is SGHTA and CDR2 FQGTGA. V shed 5 bases, J shed 4 bases, and the junction held 3 bases outside the gene matches. The CDR3 covers 14 residues.

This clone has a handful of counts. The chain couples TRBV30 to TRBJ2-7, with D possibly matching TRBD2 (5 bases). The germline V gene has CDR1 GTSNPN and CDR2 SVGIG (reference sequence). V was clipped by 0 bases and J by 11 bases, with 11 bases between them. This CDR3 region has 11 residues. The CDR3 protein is CAWSVSATKYF. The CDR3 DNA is TGTGCCTGGAGTGTTTCCGCGACTAAGTACTTC.

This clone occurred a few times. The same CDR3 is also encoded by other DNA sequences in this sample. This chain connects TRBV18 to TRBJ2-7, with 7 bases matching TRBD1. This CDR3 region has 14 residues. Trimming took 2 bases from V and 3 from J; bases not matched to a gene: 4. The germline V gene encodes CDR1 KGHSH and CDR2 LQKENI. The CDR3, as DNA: TGTGCCAGCTCACCAGGGCAGGGGGTCTACGAGCAGTACTTC. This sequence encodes CASSPGQGVYEQYF.

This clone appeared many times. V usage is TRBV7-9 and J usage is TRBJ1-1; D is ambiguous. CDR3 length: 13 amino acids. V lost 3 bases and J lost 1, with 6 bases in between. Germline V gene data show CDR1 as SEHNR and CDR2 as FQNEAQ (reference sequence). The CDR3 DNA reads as TGTGCCAGCAGCTTCATGTCGAACACTGAAGCTTTCTTT. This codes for CASSFMSNTEAFF. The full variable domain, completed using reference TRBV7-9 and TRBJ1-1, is DTGVSQNPRHKITKRGQNVTFRCDPISEHNRLYWYRQTLGQGPEFLTYFQNEAQLEKSRLLSDRFSAERPKGSFSTLEIQRTEQGDSAMYLCASSFMSNTEAFFGQGTRLTVV.

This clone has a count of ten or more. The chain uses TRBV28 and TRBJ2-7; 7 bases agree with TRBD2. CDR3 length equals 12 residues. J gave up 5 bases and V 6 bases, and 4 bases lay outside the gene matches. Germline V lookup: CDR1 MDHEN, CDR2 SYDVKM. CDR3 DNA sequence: TGTGCCAGCAGCCCAGGGAGGGACGAGCAGTACTTC. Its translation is CASSPGRDEQYF.

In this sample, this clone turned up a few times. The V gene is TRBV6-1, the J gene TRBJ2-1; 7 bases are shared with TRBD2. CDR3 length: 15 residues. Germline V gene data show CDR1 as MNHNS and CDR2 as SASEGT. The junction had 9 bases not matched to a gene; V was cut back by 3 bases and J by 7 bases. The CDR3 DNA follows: TGTGCCAGCAGTGAGTCCGGGACTATCTGGAATGAGCAGTTCTTC. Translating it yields CASSESGTIWNEQFF.

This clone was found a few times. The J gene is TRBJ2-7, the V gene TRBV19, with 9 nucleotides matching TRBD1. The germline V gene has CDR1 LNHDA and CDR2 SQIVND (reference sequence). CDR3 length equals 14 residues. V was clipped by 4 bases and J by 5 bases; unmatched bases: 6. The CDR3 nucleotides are TGTGCCAGTAGTACTCAACAGGGGGCCAACGAGCAGTACTTC. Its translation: CASSTQQGANEQYF. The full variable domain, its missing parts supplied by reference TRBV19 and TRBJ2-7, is DGGITQSPKYLFRKEGQNVTLSCEQNLNHDAMYWYRQDPGQGLRLIYYSQIVNDFQKGDIAEGYSVSREKKESFPLTVTSAQKNPTAFYLCASSTQQGANEQYFGPGTRLTVT.

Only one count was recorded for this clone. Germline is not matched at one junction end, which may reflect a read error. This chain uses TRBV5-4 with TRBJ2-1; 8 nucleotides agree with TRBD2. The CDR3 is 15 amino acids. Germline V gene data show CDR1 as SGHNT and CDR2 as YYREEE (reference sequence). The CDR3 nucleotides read TGTGCCAGCAGCTTGGCGGGGGGGGCCCTCAATGAGGAGTTCTTC. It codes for CASSLAGGALNEEFF.

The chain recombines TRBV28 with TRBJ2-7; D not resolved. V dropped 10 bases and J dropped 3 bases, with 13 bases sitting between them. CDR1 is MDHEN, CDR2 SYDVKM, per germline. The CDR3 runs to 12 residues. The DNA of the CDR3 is TGTGCCACCAACTCCCCATTCTACGAGCAGTACTTC. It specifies CATNSPFYEQYF.

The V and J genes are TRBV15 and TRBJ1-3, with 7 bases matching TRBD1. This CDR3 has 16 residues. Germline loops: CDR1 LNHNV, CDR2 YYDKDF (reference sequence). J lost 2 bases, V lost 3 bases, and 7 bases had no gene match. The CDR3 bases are TGTGCCACCAGCAGGGAGGGGACAGCTACTGGAAACACCATATATTTT. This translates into CATSREGTATGNTIYF.

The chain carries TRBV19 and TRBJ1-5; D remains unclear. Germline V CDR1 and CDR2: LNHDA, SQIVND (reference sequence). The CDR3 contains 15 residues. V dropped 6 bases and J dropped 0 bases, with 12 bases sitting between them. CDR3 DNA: TGTGCCAGTAGACGGGAGGGAGATAGCAATCAGCCCCAGCATTTT. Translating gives CASRREGDSNQPQHF. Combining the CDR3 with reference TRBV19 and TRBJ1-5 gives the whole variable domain DGGITQSPKYLFRKEGQNVTLSCEQNLNHDAMYWYRQDPGQGLRLIYYSQIVNDFQKGDIAEGYSVSREKKESFPLTVTSAQKNPTAFYLCASRREGDSNQPQHFGDGTRLSIL.

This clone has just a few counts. The CDR3 sequence: CASSPTGGEYGQPQHF. The CDR3 DNA reads as TGTGCCAGCTCACCGACAGGGGGCGAGTATGGTCAGCCCCAGCATTTT. The V call is TRBV18, the J call TRBJ1-5, with 10 bases matching TRBD1. The CDR3 consists of 16 residues. Losses at the gene ends were 3 bases for V and 6 bases for J; bases not matched to a gene: 8. Germline CDR1 KGHSH, CDR2 LQKENI. Full variable domain (remainder filled in from reference TRBV18 and TRBJ1-5): NAGVMQNPRHLVRRRGQEARLRCSPMKGHSHVYWYRQLPEEGLKFMVYLQKENIIDESGMPKERFSAEFPKEGPSILRIQQVVRGDSAAYFCASSPTGGEYGQPQHFGDGTRLSIL.

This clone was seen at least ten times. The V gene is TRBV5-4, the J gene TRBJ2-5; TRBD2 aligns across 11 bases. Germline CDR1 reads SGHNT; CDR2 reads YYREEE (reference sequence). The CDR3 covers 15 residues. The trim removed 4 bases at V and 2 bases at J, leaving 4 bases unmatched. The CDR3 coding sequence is TGTGCCAGCAGCCGACGACTAGCGGGACAAGAGACCCAGTACTTC. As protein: CASSRRLAGQETQYF.

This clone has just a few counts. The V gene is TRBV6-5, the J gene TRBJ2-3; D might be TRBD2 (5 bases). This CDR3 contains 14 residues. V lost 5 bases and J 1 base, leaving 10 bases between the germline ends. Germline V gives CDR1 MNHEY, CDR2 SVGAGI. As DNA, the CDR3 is TGTGCCAGCAGTCGGACTGCGGGCACAGATACGCAGTATTTT. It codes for CASSRTAGTDTQYF.

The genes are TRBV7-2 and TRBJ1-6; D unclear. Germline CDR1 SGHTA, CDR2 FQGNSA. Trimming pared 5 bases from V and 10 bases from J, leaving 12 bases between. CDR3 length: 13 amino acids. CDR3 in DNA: TGTGCCAGCAGCCGAGGGATGAGCTCACCCCTCCACTTT. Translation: CASSRGMSSPLHF.

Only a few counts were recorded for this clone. Written as DNA, the CDR3 is TGTGCCAGCAGTGAATTCCCCCGGGAGACCCAGTACTTC. Translation: CASSEFPRETQYF. The rearrangement links TRBV25-1 to TRBJ2-5; no reliable D call. V was pared by 1 base and J by 5 bases, with 8 bases between. The CDR3 runs 13 residues. Germline V gene data show CDR1 as MGHDK and CDR2 as SYGVNS.

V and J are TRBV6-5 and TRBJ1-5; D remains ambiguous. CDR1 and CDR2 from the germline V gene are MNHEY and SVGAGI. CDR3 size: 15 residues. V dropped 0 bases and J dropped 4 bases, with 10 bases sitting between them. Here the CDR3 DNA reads TGTGCCAGCAGTTACTCGATCCAGGATAATCAGCCCCAGCATTTT. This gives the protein CASSYSIQDNQPQHF.

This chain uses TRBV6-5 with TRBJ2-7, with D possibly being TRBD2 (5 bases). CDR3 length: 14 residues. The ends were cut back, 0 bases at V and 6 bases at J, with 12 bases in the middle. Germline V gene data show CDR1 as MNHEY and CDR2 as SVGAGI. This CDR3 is CASSYSPLEVEQYF. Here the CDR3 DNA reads TGTGCCAGCAGTTACTCCCCCCTGGAGGTCGAGCAGTACTTC.

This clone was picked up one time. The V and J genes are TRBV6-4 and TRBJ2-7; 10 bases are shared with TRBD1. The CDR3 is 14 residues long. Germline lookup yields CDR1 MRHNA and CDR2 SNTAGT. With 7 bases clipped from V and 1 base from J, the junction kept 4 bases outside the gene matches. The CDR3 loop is CASKDRGLSYEQYF. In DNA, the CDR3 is TGTGCCAGCAAGGACAGGGGGTTATCCTACGAGCAGTACTTC.

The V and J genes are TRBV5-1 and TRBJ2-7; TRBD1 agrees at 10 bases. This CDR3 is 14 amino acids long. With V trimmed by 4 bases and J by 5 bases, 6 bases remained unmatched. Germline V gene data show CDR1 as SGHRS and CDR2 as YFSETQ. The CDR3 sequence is CASSLRDRGHEQYF. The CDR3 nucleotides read TGCGCCAGCAGCCTCCGGGACAGGGGACACGAGCAGTACTTC.

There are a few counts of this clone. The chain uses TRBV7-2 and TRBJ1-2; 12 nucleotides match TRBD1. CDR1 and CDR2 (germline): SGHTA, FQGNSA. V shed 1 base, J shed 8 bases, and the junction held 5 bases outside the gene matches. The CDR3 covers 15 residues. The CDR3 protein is CASSLEGQGAQGYTF. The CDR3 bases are TGTGCCAGCAGCTTAGAGGGACAGGGGGCGCAGGGCTACACCTTC.

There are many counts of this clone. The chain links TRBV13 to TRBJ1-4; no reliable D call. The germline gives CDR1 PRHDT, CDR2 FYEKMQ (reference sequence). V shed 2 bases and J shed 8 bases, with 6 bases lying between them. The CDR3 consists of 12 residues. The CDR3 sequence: CASSLRREKLFF. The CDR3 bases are TGTGCCAGCAGCTTAAGGCGGGAAAAACTGTTTTTT.

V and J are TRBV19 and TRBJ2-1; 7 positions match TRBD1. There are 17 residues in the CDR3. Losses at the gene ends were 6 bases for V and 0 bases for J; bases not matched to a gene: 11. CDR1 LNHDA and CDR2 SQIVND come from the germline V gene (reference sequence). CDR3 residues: CASRSFLGQSSYNEQFF. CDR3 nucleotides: TGTGCCAGTAGATCCTTCCTGGGACAGAGCTCCTACAATGAGCAGTTCTTC.